This TCR beta chain was recorded in a study of early T cells in non-severe SARS-CoV-2 infection. On the study more broadly: It was bulk RNA from unsorted whole blood that was sequenced, and the chains were unpaired. Points from the study as a whole: The VDJdb matching leaned toward anti-spike CD8 responses and overlooked private and CD4 specificities.

Regarding this clonotype: Antigen specificity is unknown.

Researchers tagged individual cDNA molecules with unique molecular identifiers. TCRdb re-analysed the 5' RACE reads in MiXCR, keeping a single row per CDR3 protein. There are roughly 80,000 distinct CDR3 sequences in the sample; roughly 9.6% occur only once, and about 4.8% lies in the top ten. Germline V gives CDR1 SGHTA, CDR2 FQGNSA. This CDR3 spans 14 amino acids. Trimming cost V 8 bases and J 3 bases; bases outside gene matches: 9. This chain connects TRBV7-2 to TRBJ2-5; TRBD1 matches 7 bases. This TCR derives from an adult who was a healthcare worker with PCR-confirmed SARS-CoV-2 infection or an uninfected control (not recorded which). The specimen sequenced was whole blood. The CDR3 DNA sequence: TGTGCCAGCTGTTTTGGGGACAGAAAAGAGACCCAGTACTTC. Translating it yields CASCFGDRKETQYF.